A selection of T cell receptor beta chains follows, all from one sample in a study of blood T cell repertoires in COVID-19. The repertoire was sequenced with immunoSEQ multiplex PCR; TCRdb's copy has only in-frame clones and lacks some. The sample lists roughly 52,000 clones, roughly four fifths occurring once. Sequences were obtained from peripheral blood. All receptors come from a human donor in a cohort sampled during active or convalescent COVID-19. Each CDR3 is given with its conserved first and last residue. D genes are given only for firm matches. Clone size is not always given. Where it is, it says once, few, many or a class for expanded clones.

v_gene	j_gene	d_gene	len	abundance	CDR3aa	CDR3nt
TRBV18	TRBJ2-7	.	14	few	CASSPPRSTYEQYF	TGTGCCAGCTCACCTCCCCGGTCGACCTACGAGCAGTACTTC
TRBV6-6	TRBJ2-3	.	11	.	CASSRADTQYF	TGTGCCAGCAGCAGGGCGGATACGCAGTATTTT
TRBV10-3	TRBJ2-6	TRBD1	17	.	CAISVGTASSGANVLTF	TGTGCCATCAGTGTGGGGACAGCCTCCTCTGGGGCCAACGTCCTGACTTTC
TRBV13	TRBJ1-3	.	15	.	CASSLEGGPGNTIYF	TGTGCCAGCAGCTTAGAGGGAGGTCCTGGAAACACCATATATTTT
TRBV29-1	TRBJ2-7	TRBD2	17	.	CSVGGGQAGGVRGEQYF	TGCAGCGTTGGCGGGGGCCAAGCGGGAGGCGTGAGGGGGGAGCAGTACTTC
TRBV2	TRBJ2-7	.	14	.	CASSEGQDSYEQYF	TGTGCCAGCAGTGAAGGCCAGGACTCCTACGAGCAGTACTTC
TRBV6-5	TRBJ1-1	TRBD1	14	.	CASRTRGLNTEAFF	TGTGCCAGCAGGACGAGGGGGCTGAACACTGAAGCTTTCTTT
TRBV19	TRBJ1-3	TRBD1	17	.	CASSEPGQGGPGNTIYF	TGTGCCAGTAGCGAACCGGGACAGGGTGGCCCTGGAAACACCATATATTTT
TRBV6-5	TRBJ1-5	.	15	once	CASSLGGAGNQPQHF	TGTGCCAGCAGTCTCGGGGGGGCAGGCAATCAGCCCCAGCATTTT
TRBV6-5	TRBJ2-2	TRBD1	14	.	CASTAGGKTGELFF	TGTGCCAGCACAGCAGGGGGCAAAACCGGGGAGCTGTTTTTT
TRBV10-3	TRBJ2-3	TRBD2	15	once	CAIGLAGEGTDTQYF	TGTGCCATCGGACTAGCGGGGGAGGGGACAGATACGCAGTATTTT
TRBV30	TRBJ1-1	.	16	few	CAWSGLAGAGVTEAFF	TGTGCCTGGAGTGGACTAGCGGGGGCGGGGGTCACTGAAGCTTTCTTT
TRBV2	TRBJ1-2	.	13	.	CASSAGFAYGYTF	TGTGCCAGCAGTGCGGGGTTCGCCTATGGCTACACCTTC
TRBV7-2	TRBJ1-1	.	14	.	CASRSRRLNTEAFF	TGTGCCAGCAGATCTAGACGGTTGAACACTGAAGCTTTCTTT
TRBV18	TRBJ1-4	.	12	.	CASSPSSEKLFF	TGTGCCAGCTCACCTAGTTCTGAAAAACTGTTTTTT
TRBV10-3	TRBJ2-1	TRBD2	16	.	CAISESTGGLYNEQFF	TGTGCCATCAGTGAGTCGACGGGGGGACTTTACAATGAGCAGTTCTTC
TRBV9	TRBJ2-6	TRBD1	20	.	CASSVELEGDRMAGANVLTF	TGTGCCAGCAGCGTAGAGCTCGAGGGGGACAGGATGGCGGGGGCCAACGTCCTGACTTTC
TRBV5-6	TRBJ2-3	TRBD2	14	.	CASSSLAGTDTQYF	TGTGCCAGCAGCTCTCTAGCGGGCACAGATACGCAGTATTTT
TRBV7-9	TRBJ2-5	.	17	.	CASSLDSNRARRETQYF	TGTGCCAGCAGCTTAGATTCGAACAGGGCCCGGCGGGAGACCCAGTACTTC
TRBV4-1	TRBJ2-2	TRBD1	16	.	CASSQAGQGGPGELFF	TGCGCCAGCAGCCAGGCGGGACAGGGCGGTCCCGGGGAGCTGTTTTTT
TRBV19	TRBJ2-5	TRBD2	16	once	CASRKYGSGVEETQYF	TGTGCCAGTAGAAAGTACGGTAGCGGGGTAGAGGAGACCCAGTACTTC
TRBV6-5	TRBJ1-5	.	14	.	CASSQTNSNQPQHF	TGTGCCAGCAGTCAGACAAATAGCAATCAGCCCCAGCATTTT
TRBV18	TRBJ2-7	.	14	.	CASSPNRGSYEQYF	TGTGCCAGCTCACCGAATCGGGGTTCCTACGAGCAGTACTTC
TRBV18	TRBJ1-2	.	16	once	CASSPRRDEFNYGYTF	TGTGCCAGCTCACCACGGAGGGACGAATTTAACTATGGCTACACCTTC
TRBV9	TRBJ1-1	TRBD1	14	once	CASSPRTGGTEAFF	TGTGCCAGCAGCCCCCGGACAGGGGGGACTGAAGCTTTCTTT
TRBV12-5	TRBJ1-4	.	17	.	CASGLVRWCRVSEKLFF	TGTGCTAGTGGTTTGGTACGGTGGTGCAGGGTAAGTGAAAAACTGTTTTTT
TRBV12-3/TRBV12-4	TRBJ1-1	.	12	once	CASSFRGTEAFF	TGTGCCAGCAGTTTTCGGGGCACTGAAGCTTTCTTT
TRBV6-4	TRBJ2-7	.	13	.	CASSDPAGAQQYF	TGTGCCAGCAGTGACCCGGCTGGGGCCCAGCAGTACTTC
TRBV7-2	TRBJ2-3	.	15	.	CASSTGAERTDTQYF	TGTGCCAGCAGCACCGGAGCGGAGCGCACAGATACGCAGTATTTT
TRBV5-1	TRBJ1-2	TRBD1	15	.	CASSLGQVANYGYTF	TGCGCCAGCAGCCTAGGACAGGTTGCTAACTATGGCTACACCTTC
TRBV9	TRBJ2-5	.	15	.	CASSVGGGEQETQYF	TGTGCCAGCAGCGTAGGGGGCGGGGAGCAAGAGACCCAGTACTTC
TRBV25-1	TRBJ1-2	TRBD1	16	.	CASSEFSGGGAEGYTF	TGTGCCAGCAGTGAATTCAGTGGAGGGGGCGCCGAGGGCTACACCTTC
TRBV2	TRBJ1-1	.	14	.	CASTDQGSNTEAFF	TGTGCCAGCACAGACCAGGGTTCGAACACTGAAGCTTTCTTT
TRBV6-2/TRBV6-3	TRBJ2-7	TRBD2	14	.	CASSTRTAGGEQYF	TGTGCCAGCAGTACACGCACGGCGGGAGGAGAGCAGTACTTC
TRBV27	TRBJ2-1	.	15	once	CASSLGGTGSIGQFF	TGTGCCAGCAGTTTAGGCGGTACTGGGTCTATTGGGCAGTTCTTC
TRBV3-1/TRBV3-2	TRBJ1-6	.	16	.	CASSQDWSSYNSPLHF	TGTGCCAGCAGCCAAGACTGGAGCTCCTATAATTCACCCCTCCACTTT
TRBV29-1	TRBJ2-6	TRBD1	14	.	CSARTGRGANVLTF	TGCAGCGCCCGGACAGGGCGTGGGGCCAACGTCCTGACTTTC
TRBV19	TRBJ1-2	.	14	.	CASSLGRVSYGYTF	TGTGCCAGTAGCCTAGGGAGGGTGAGCTATGGCTACACCTTC
TRBV25-1	TRBJ2-5	TRBD2	15	.	CASSEPGTRKETQYF	TGTGCCAGCAGTGAACCAGGGACTAGGAAAGAGACCCAGTACTTC